Each of the 2 T cell receptor beta chains below was sequenced from the same sample in a study of cytomegalovirus exposure and HLA in healthy donors. Primers: 60 Vbeta forward and 13 Jbeta reverse. This table comes from immunoSEQ multiplex PCR, and its TCRdb copy is limited to in-frame clones, with some not included. The sample lists about 210,000 clones; roughly nine tenths were seen once. What was sequenced was PBMCs. The origin of the receptors is a boy younger than 10 in good health and CMV-seronegative.

The chain has TRBV27 and TRBJ2-1, with a weak D call TRBD2 (7 bases). Per the germline V gene, CDR1 is MNHEY and CDR2 is SMNVEV (reference sequence). Trimming left V 1 base short and J 8 bases short, with 12 bases between. The CDR3 is 14 amino acids. CDR3 loop: CASSLWGGGDEQFF. The CDR3 DNA reads TGTGCCAGCAGTTTATGGGGGGGCGGCGATGAGCAGTTCTTC.

The J gene is TRBJ1-2, the V gene TRBV5-8; perhaps TRBD1 as D (6 bases). CDR1 is SGHTS, CDR2 YDEGEE, per germline. The CDR3 spans 16 residues. V lost 1 base and J lost 4, with 17 bases in between. The CDR3 DNA sequence: TGTGCCAGCAGCTTGCTGGCAGGGACAACCTCCTATGGCTACACCTTC. It encodes CASSLLAGTTSYGYTF.